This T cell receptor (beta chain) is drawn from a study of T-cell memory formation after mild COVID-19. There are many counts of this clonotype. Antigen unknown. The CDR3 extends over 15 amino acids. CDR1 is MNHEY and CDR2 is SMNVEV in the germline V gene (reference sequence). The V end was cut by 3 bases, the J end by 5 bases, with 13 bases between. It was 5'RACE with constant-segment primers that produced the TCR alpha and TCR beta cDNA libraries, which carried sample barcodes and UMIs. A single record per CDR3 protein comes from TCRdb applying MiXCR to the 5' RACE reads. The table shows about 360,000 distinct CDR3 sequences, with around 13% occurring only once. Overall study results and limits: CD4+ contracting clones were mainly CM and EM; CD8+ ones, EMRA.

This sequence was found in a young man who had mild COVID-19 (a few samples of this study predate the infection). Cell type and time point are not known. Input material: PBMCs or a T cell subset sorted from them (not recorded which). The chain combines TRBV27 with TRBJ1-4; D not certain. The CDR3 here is CASSFMPDRNEKLFF. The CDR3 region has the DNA TGTGCCAGCAGTTTCATGCCAGACCGAAATGAAAAACTGTTTTTT.